In this sample, the clone carrying this T cell receptor beta chain turned up once. The data were taken from a study of blood T cell repertoires in COVID-19. Authors' methods: Amplification from reference gene primers served as the basis for estimated nucleated cell counts. Measured with immunoSEQ multiplex PCR; TCRdb has only the in-frame clones, and not every one. V and J calls and clone size are those listed in that table; D and trimming were worked out from the DNA. This sample has over 150,000 clones, with roughly 84% found just once. CDR1 SGHVS and CDR2 FNYEAQ come from the germline V gene. Trimming took off 1 base at V and 0 bases at J, with 10 bases between the two ends. The CDR3 has 16 residues.

The rearrangement uses TRBV7-6 and TRBJ1-3, with a possible D match to TRBD1 (5 bases). The TCR originated in an older woman with COVID-19, enrolled during active disease. Material: peripheral blood. CDR3 region: CASSLGQGLSGNTIYF. CDR3 DNA: TGTGCCAGCAGCTTAGGCCAGGGCCTCTCTGGAAACACCATATATTTT.